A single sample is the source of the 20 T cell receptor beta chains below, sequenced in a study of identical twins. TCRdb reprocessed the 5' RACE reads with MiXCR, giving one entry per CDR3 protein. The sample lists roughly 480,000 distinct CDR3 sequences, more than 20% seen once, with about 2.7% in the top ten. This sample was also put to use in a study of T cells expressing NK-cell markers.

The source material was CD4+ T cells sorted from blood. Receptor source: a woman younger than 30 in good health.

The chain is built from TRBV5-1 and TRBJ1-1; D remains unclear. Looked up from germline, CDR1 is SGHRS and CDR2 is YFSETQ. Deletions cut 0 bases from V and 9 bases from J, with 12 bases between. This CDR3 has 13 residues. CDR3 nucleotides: TGCGCCAGCAGCTTGGCGGCGTTCTCTCAAGCTTTCTTT. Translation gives CASSLAAFSQAFF.

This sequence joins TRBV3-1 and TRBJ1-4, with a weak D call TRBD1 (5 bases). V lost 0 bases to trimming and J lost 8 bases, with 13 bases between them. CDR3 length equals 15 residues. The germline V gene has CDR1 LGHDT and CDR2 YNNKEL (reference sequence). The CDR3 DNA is TGTGCCAGCAGCCAAGAGGGGCCAGACGTGGAAAAACTGTTTTTT. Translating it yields CASSQEGPDVEKLFF.

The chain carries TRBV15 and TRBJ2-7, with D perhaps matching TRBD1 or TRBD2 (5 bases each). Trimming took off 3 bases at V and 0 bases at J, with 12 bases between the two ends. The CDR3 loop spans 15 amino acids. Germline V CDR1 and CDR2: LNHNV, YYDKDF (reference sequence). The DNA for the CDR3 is TGTGCCACCAGCAGCTGGGACCTGAGCTCCTACGAGCAGTACTTC. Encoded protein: CATSSWDLSSYEQYF.

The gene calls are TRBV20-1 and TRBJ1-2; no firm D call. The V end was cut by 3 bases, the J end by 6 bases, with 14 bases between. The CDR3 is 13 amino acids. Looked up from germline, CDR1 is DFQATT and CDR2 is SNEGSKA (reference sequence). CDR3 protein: CSASAWMGNGYTF. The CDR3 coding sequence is TGCAGTGCTAGCGCTTGGATGGGGAATGGCTACACCTTC.

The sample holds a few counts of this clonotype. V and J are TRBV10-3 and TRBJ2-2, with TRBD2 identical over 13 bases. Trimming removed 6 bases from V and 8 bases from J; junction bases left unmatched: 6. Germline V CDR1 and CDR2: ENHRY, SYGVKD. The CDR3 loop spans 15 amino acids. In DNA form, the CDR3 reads TGTGCCATCAGCAAGGGACTAGCGGGATCAGGGGAGCTGTTTTTT. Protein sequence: CAISKGLAGSGELFF.

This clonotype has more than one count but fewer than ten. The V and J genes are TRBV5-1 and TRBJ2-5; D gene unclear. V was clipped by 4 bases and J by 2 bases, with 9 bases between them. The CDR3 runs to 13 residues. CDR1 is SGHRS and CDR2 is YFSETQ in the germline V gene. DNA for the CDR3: TGCGCCAGCAGCCTGCAATTTCAAGAGACCCAGTACTTC. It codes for CASSLQFQETQYF.

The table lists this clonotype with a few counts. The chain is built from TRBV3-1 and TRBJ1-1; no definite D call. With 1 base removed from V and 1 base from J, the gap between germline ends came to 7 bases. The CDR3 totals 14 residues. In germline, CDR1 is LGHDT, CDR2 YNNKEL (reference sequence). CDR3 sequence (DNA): TGTGCCAGCAGCCAAGTCATGCCGAACACTGAAGCTTTCTTT. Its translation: CASSQVMPNTEAFF.

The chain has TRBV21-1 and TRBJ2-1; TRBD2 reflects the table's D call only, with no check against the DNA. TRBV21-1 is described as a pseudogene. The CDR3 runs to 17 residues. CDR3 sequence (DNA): TGTGCCAGCAGCAAAGTTCATGCAGGACTACCGAACAATGAGCAGTTCTTC. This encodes CASSKVHAGLPNNEQFF.

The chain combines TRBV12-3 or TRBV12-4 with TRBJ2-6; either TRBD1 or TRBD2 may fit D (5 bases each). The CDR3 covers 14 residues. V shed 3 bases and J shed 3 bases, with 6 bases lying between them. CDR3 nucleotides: TGTGCCAGCAGTTTGGGGGATGGGGCCAACGTCCTGACTTTC. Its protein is CASSLGDGANVLTF.

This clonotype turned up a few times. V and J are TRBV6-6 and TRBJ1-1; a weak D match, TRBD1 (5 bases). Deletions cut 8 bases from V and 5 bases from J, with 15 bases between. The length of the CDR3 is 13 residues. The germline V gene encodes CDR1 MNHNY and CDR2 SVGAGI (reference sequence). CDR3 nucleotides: TGTGCCAGCCACCTGAGCGGGGGGACTGAAGCTTTCTTT. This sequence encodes CASHLSGGTEAFF.

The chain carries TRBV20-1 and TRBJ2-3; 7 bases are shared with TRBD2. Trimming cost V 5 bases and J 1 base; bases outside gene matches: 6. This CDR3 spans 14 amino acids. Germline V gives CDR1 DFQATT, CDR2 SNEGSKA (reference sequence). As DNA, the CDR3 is TGCAGTGCTTATGGGGGGGAAGGCACAGATACGCAGTATTTT. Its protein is CSAYGGEGTDTQYF.

For the CDR3, the DNA is TGCGCCAGCAGCTTACTAGCGGGAGAGGAAGGTGAGCAGTTCTTC. It codes for CASSLLAGEEGEQFF. This sequence joins TRBV5-1 and TRBJ2-1; TRBD2 aligns across 11 bases. CDR3 size: 15 residues. CDR1 and CDR2 (germline): SGHRS, YFSETQ. The V segment lost 2 bases and the J segment 9 bases; nucleotides outside the gene matches: 7.

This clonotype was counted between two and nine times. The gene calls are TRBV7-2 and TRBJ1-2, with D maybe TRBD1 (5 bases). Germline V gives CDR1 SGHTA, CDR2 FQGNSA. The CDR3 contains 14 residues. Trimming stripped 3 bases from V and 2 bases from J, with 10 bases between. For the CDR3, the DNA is TGTGCCAGCAGCTTCCCCGGGACCAACTATGGCTACACCTTC. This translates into CASSFPGTNYGYTF.

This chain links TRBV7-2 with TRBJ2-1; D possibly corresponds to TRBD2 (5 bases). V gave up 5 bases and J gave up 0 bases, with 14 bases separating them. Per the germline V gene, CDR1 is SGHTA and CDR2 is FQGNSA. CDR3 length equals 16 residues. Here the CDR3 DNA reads TGTGCCAGCAGCACCCCCCGGACTTTCTCCTACAATGAGCAGTTCTTC. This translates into CASSTPRTFSYNEQFF. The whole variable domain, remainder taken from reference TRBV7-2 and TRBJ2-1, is GAGVSQSPSNKVTEKGKDVELRCDPISGHTALYWYRQSLGQGLEFLIYFQGNSAPDKSGLPSDRFSAERTGGSVSTLTIQRTQQEDSAVYLCASSTPRTFSYNEQFFGPGTRLTVL.

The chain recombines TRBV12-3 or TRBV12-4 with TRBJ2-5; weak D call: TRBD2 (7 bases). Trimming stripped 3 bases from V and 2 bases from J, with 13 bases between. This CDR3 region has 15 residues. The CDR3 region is CASSFGGGKQETQYF. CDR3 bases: TGTGCCAGCAGTTTCGGCGGGGGCAAACAAGAGACCCAGTACTTC.

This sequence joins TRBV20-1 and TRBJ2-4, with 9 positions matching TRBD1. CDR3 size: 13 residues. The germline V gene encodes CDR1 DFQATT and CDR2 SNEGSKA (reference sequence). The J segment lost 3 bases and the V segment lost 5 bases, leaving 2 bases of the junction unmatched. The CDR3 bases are TGCAGTGCTCCGACAGGGGGCAAAAACATTCAGTACTTC. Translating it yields CSAPTGGKNIQYF.

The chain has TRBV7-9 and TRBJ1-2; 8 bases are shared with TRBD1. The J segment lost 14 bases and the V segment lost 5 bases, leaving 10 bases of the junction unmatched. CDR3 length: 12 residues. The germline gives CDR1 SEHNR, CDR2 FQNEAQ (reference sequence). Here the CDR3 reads CASSIKDRAPTF. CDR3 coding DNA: TGTGCCAGCAGCATAAAGGACAGGGCTCCAACCTTC.

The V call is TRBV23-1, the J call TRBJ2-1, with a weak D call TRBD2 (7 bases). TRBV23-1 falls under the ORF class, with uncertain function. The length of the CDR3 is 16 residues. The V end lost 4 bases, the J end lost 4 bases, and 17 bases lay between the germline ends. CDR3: CASSLVRGGTYNEQFF. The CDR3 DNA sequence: TGCGCCAGCAGTCTCGTGAGGGGGGGAACATACAATGAGCAGTTCTTC.

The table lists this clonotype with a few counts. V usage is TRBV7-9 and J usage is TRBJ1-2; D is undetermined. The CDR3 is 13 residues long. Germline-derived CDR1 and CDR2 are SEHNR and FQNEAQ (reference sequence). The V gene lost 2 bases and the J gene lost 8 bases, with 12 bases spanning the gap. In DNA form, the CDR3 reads TGTGCCAGCAGCTTATCACAAATGGGCGGCTACACCTTC. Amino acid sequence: CASSLSQMGGYTF.

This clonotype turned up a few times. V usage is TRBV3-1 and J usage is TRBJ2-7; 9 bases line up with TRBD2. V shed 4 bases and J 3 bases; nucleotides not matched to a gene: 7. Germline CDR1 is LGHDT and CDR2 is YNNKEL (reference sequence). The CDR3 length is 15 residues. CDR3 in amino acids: CASSLGLALNYEQYF. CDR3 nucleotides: TGTGCCAGCAGCCTTGGACTAGCGCTAAACTACGAGCAGTACTTC.